This is a list of T cell receptor beta chains from one sample in a study of shared T cell receptors in the human thymus. Sequenced by immunoSEQ multiplex PCR; TCRdb stores in-frame clones only, minus some. Of roughly 660,000 clones in the sample, around 87% are singletons; the top ten hold around 0.01%. These data were likewise used in another study, on human thymus T cells.

Sequenced: thymocytes. Every receptor here comes from a boy in the first two years of life with a congenital heart defect. CDR3s include the opening cysteine and the closing phenylalanine or tryptophan. The D gene is left open where the match is weak. The size field is filled for only some rows; it gives once, few, many or a size class.

- TRBJ1-5 - TRBV7-6 TGTGCCAGCAGCTCCTGGGAGAATCAGCCCCAGCATTTT CASSSWENQPQHF
TRBD1 TRBJ2-7 - TRBV7-2 TGTGCCAGCAGCTTAGGGACAGGGGATTCCTACGAGCAGTACTTC CASSLGTGDSYEQYF
TRBD2 TRBJ2-4 - TRBV15 TGTGCCACCAGCACTCTGACACTAGCGGGTCCTAGGCAAAACATTCAGTACTTC CATSTLTLAGPRQNIQYF
TRBD2 TRBJ2-3 - TRBV4-1 TGCGCCAGCAGCCAAGCGTCTAGCGGGAGGGCCCCAGATACGCAGTATTTT CASSQASSGRAPDTQYF
TRBD2 TRBJ2-2 - TRBV2 TGTGCCAGCGGGGAACGACTAGCGGGAGGCACCGGGGAGCTGTTTTTT CASGERLAGGTGELFF
- TRBJ2-1 - TRBV5-1 TGCGCCAGCAGCTTGAGCGGGTGGGACTACAATGAGCAGTTCTTC CASSLSGWDYNEQFF
TRBD2 TRBJ2-5 - TRBV27 TGTGCCAGCAGTTTACGCCGTCCAGCGGGAGGTGAGACCCAGTACTTC CASSLRRPAGGETQYF
TRBD1 TRBJ1-1 - TRBV10-3 TGTGCCTCCACCCCCCGTGACAGGGGGCTTCGGGCTTTCTTT CASTPRDRGLRAFF
TRBD1 TRBJ2-7 - TRBV7-2 TGTGCCAGCAGCTTTACCCGGGACAGGACCTACGAGCAGTACTTC CASSFTRDRTYEQYF
- TRBJ1-5 - TRBV6-5 TGTGCCAGCAGTTACTCGGCGGGGGGCTCAGGGCAGCCCCAGCATTTT CASSYSAGGSGQPQHF
- TRBJ2-7 - TRBV7-2 TGTGCCAGCAGCTTAGAGGGAGTAGCCTCCTACGAGCAGCACTTC CASSLEGVASYEQHF
- TRBJ2-1 - TRBV4-3 TGCGCCAGCAGCCAAGATCTGGATCGGCGGGGCAATGAGCAGTTCTTC CASSQDLDRRGNEQFF
- TRBJ2-1 - TRBV11-2 TGTGCCAGCAGCCCCTTACAGGGTACGTACAATGAGCAGTTCTTC CASSPLQGTYNEQFF
TRBD2 TRBJ2-1 - TRBV27 TGTGCCAGCAGTTTCTTCGGGGAGGGTGAGCAGTTCTTC CASSFFGEGEQFF
TRBD2 TRBJ2-4 - TRBV6-1 TGTGCCAGCAGATTAGCGGGAGAGAAAGACATTCAGTACTTC CASRLAGEKDIQYF
TRBD2 TRBJ2-7 - TRBV4-1 TGCGCCAGCAGCCAAGATCCTCGGACTAGTCCCTTCGAGCAGTACTTC CASSQDPRTSPFEQYF
- TRBJ2-7 - TRBV28 TGTGCCACCTCGAGTTGGGCTAGCGCTTCCTACGAGCAGTACTTC CATSSWASASYEQYF
- TRBJ2-3 - TRBV29-1 TGCAGCGTGGGGCGTGGGGGGGCGATACTACCTCGTGACACAGATACGCAGTATTTT CSVGRGGAILPRDTDTQYF
- TRBJ2-3 - TRBV21-1 TGTGCCAGCAGCAAAGCTTGGAGGGACAGGGTCACAGATACGCAGTATTTT CASSKAWRDRVTDTQYF
TRBD1 TRBJ2-3 - TRBV10-3 TGTGCCATCACTCCCGAGGACAGGGATGGAGTAGCGGACCCCACAGATACGCAGTATTTT CAITPEDRDGVADPTDTQYF
- TRBJ2-2 once TRBV18 TGTGCCAGCTCACCACGGACTCTAAACACCGGGGAGCTGTTTTTT CASSPRTLNTGELFF
- TRBJ1-1 - TRBV19 TGTGCCAGTAGTATATGGGGTCCTAGCGGCACTGAAGCTTTCTTT CASSIWGPSGTEAFF
- TRBJ2-1 once TRBV29-1 TGCAGCGCCAGCGCTTACTCCTACAATGAGCAGTTCTTC CSASAYSYNEQFF
TRBD1 TRBJ2-7 once TRBV5-1 TGCGCCAGCCGCAGGCCGGGACAGCCCACCTACGAGCAGTACTTC CASRRPGQPTYEQYF
- TRBJ2-7 - TRBV27 TGTGCCAGCGGTGTTTCGATAGCGGACAAATCCTACGAGCAGTACTTC CASGVSIADKSYEQYF